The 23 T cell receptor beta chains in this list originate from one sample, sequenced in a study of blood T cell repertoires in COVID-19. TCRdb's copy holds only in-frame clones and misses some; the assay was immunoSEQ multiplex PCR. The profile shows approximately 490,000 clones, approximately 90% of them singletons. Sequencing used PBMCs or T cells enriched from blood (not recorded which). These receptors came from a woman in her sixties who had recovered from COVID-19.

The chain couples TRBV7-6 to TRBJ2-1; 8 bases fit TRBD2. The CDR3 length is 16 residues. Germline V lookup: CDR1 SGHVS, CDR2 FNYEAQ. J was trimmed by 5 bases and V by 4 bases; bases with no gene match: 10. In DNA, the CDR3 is TGTGCCAGCAGCTCCCCGCGGGGGGATAGGGACAATGAGCAGTTCTTC. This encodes CASSSPRGDRDNEQFF.

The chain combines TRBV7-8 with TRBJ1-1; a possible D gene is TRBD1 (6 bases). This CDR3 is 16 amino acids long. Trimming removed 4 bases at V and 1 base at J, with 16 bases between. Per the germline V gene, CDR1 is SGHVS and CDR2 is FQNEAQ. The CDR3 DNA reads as TGTGCCAGCAGCTCCTACTCCGGGACACAGAACACTGAAGCTTTCTTT. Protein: CASSSYSGTQNTEAFF.

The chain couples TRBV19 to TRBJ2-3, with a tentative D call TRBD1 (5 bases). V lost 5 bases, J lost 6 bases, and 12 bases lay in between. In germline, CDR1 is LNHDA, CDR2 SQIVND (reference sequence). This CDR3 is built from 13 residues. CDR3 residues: CASSAQVTDTQYF. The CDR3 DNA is TGTGCCAGTAGTGCACAGGTCACGGATACGCAGTATTTT.

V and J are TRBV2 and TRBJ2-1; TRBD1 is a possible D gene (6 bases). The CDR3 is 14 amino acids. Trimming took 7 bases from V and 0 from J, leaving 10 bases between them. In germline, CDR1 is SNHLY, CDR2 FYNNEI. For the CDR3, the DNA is TGTGCCAGCACTACACAGGGCTCCTACAATGAGCAGTTCTTC. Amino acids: CASTTQGSYNEQFF. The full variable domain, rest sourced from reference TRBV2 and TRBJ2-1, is EPEVTQTPSHQVTQMGQEVILRCVPISNHLYFYWYRQILGQKVEFLVSFYNNEISEKSEIFDDQFSVERPDGSNFTLKIRSTKLEDSAMYFCASTTQGSYNEQFFGPGTRLTVL.

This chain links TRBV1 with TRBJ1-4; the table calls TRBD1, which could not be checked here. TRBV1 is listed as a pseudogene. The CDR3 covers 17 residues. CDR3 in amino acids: CTSSQESPTGLNEKLFF. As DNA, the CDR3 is TGCACCAGCAGCCAAGAGAGTCCGACAGGGTTAAATGAAAAACTGTTTTTT.

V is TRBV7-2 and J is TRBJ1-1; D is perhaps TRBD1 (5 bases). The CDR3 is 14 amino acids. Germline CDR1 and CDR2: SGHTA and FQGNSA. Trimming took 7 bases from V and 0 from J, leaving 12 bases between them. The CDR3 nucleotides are TGTGCCAGCAAGGCCGGGGGACTGAACACTGAAGCTTTCTTT. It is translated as CASKAGGLNTEAFF.

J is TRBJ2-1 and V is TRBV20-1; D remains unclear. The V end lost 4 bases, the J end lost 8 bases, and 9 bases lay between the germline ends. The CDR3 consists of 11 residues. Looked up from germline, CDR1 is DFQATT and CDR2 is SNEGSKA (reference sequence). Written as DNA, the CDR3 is TGCAGTGCTACCCCTTTCGATGAGCAGTTCTTC. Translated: CSATPFDEQFF.

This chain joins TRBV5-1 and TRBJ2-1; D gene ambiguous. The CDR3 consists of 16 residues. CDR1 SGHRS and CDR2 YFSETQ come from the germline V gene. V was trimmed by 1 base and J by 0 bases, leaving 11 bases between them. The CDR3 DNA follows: TGCGCCAGCAGCTTGATCGGGTTCTCCTCCTACAATGAGCAGTTCTTC. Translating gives CASSLIGFSSYNEQFF.

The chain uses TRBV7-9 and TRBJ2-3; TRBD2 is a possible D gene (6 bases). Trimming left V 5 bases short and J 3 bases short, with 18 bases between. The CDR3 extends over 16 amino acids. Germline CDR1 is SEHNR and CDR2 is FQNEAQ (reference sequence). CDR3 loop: CASSQSLGGRTDTQYF. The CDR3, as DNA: TGTGCCAGCAGCCAATCCCTAGGAGGGAGGACAGATACGCAGTATTTT. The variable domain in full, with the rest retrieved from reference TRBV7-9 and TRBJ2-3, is DTGVSQNPRHKITKRGQNVTFRCDPISEHNRLYWYRQTLGQGPEFLTYFQNEAQLEKSRLLSDRFSAERPKGSFSTLEIQRTEQGDSAMYLCASSQSLGGRTDTQYFGPGTRLTVL.

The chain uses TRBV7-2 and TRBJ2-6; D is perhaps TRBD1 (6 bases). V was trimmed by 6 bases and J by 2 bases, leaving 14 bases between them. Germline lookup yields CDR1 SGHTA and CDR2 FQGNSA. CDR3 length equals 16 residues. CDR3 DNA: TGTGCCAGCAGGGTACAGGGTCGGCCTGGGGCCAACGTCCTGACTTTC. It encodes CASRVQGRPGANVLTF.

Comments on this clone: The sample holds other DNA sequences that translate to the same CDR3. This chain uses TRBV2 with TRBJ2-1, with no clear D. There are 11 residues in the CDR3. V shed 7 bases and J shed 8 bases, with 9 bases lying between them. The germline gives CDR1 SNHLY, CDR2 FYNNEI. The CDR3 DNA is TGTGCCAGCAAAGGTGGGCATGAGCAGTTCTTC. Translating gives CASKGGHEQFF.

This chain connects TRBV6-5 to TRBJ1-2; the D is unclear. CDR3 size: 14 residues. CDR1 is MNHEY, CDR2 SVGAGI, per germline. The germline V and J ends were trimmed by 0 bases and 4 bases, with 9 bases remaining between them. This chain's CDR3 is CASSYSRSAYGYTF. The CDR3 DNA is TGTGCCAGCAGTTACTCGAGGTCGGCCTATGGCTACACCTTC.

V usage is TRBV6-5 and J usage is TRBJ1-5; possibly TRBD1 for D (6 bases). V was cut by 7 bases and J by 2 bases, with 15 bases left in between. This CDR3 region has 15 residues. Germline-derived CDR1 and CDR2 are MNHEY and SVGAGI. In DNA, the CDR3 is TGTGCCAGCAAAGCGTTGGGGGCTGGCAATCAGCCCCAGCATTTT. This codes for CASKALGAGNQPQHF.

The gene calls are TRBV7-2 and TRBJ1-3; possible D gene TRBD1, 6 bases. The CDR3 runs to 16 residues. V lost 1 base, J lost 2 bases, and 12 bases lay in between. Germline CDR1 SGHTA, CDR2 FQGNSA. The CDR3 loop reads CASSLERGTPGNTIYF. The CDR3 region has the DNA TGTGCCAGCAGCTTAGAACGTGGGACACCTGGAAACACCATATATTTT. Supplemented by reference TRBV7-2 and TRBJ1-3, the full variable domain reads GAGVSQSPSNKVTEKGKDVELRCDPISGHTALYWYRQSLGQGLEFLIYFQGNSAPDKSGLPSDRFSAERTGGSVSTLTIQRTQQEDSAVYLCASSLERGTPGNTIYFGEGSWLTVV.

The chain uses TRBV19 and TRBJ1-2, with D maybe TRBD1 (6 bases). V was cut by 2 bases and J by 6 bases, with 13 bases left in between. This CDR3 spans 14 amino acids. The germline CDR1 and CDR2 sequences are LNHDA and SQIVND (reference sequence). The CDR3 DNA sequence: TGTGCCAGTAGTATAACTCCAGGGGTGCATGGCTACACCTTC. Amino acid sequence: CASSITPGVHGYTF.

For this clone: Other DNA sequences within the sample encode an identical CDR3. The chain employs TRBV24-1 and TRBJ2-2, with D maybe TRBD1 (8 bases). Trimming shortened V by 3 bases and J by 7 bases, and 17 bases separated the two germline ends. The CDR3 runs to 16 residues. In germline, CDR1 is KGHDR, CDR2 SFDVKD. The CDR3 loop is CATSDPGQGGSGELFF. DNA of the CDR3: TGTGCCACCAGTGATCCCGGACAGGGCGGGAGCGGGGAGCTGTTTTTT.

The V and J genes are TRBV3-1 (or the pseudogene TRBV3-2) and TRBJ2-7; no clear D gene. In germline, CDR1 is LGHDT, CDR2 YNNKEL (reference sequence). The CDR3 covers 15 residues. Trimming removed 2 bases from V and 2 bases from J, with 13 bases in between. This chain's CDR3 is CASSQSLTGTYEQYF. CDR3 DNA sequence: TGTGCCAGCAGCCAAAGTCTGACGGGTACCTACGAGCAGTACTTC.

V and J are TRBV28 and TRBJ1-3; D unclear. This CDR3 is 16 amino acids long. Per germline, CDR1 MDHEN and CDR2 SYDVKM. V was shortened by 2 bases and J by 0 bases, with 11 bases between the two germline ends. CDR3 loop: CASSLKRVHSGNTIYF. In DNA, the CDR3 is TGTGCCAGCAGTTTAAAACGGGTACACTCTGGAAACACCATATATTTT.

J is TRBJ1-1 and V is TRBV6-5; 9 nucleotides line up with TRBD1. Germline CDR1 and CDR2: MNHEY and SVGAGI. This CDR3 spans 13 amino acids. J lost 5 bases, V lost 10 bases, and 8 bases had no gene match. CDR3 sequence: CATLHRGQTEAFF. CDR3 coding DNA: TGTGCCACCCTACACAGGGGGCAGACTGAAGCTTTCTTT.

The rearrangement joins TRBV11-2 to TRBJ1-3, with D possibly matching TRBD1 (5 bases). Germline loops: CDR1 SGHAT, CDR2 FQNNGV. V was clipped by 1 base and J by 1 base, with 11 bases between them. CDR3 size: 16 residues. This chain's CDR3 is CASSLGSTASGNTIYF. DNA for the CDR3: TGTGCCAGCAGCTTAGGCTCGACAGCGTCTGGAAACACCATATATTTT.

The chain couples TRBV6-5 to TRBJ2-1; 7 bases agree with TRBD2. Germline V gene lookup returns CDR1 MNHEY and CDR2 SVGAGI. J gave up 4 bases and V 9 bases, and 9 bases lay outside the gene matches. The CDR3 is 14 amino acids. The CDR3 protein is CARGGSGEYNEQFF. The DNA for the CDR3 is TGTGCCAGGGGTGGGAGCGGGGAGTACAATGAGCAGTTCTTC.

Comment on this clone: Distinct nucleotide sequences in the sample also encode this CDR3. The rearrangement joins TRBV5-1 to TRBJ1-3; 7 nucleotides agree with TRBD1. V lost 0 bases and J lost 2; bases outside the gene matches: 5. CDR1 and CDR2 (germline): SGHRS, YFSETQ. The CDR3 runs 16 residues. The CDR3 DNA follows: TGCGCCAGCAGCTTGGGCCCCCAGGGGGCTGGAAACACCATATATTTT. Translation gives CASSLGPQGAGNTIYF.

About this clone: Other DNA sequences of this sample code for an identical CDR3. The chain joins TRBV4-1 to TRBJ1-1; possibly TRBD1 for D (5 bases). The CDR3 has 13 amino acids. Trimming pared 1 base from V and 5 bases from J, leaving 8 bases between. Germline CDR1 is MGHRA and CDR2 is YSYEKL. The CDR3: CASSQVSGTEAFF. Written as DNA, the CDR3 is TGCGCCAGCAGCCAAGTATCAGGGACTGAAGCTTTCTTT.